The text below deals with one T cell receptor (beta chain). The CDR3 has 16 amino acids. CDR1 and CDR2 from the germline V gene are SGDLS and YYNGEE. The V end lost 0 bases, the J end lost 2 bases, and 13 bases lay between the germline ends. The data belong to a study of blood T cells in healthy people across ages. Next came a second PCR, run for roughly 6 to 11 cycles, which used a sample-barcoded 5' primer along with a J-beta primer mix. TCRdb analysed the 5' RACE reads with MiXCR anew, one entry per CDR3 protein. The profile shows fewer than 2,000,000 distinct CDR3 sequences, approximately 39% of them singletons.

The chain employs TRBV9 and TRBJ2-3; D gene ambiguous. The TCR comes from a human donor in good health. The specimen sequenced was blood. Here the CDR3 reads CASSVASGAPTDTQYF. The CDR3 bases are TGTGCCAGCAGCGTAGCTTCGGGCGCCCCCACAGATACGCAGTATTTT.